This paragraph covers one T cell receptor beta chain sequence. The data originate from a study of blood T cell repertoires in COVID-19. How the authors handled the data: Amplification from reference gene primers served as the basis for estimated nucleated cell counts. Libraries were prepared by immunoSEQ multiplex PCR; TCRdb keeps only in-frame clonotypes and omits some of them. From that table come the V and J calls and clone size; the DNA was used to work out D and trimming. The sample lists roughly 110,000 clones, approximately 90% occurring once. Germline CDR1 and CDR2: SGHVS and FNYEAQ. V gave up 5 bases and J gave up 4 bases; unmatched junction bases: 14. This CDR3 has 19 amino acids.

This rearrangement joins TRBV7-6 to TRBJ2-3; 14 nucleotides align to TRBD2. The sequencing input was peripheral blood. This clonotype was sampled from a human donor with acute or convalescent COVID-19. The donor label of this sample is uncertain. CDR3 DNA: TGTGCCAGCAGCCCTCGGACTAGCGGGGGGCAAGGTACGTCAGATACGCAGTATTTT. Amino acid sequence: CASSPRTSGGQGTSDTQYF.